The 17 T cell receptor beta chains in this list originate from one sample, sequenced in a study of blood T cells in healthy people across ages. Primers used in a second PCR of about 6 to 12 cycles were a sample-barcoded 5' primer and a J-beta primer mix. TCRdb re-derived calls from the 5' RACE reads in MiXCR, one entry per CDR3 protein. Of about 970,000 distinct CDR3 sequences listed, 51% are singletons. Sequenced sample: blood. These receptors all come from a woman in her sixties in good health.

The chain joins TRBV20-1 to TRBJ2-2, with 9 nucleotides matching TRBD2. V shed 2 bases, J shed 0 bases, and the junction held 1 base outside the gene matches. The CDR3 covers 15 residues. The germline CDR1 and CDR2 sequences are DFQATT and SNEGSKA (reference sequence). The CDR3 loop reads CSARRLAANTGELFF. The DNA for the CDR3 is TGCAGTGCTAGAAGACTAGCGGCGAACACCGGGGAGCTGTTTTTT.

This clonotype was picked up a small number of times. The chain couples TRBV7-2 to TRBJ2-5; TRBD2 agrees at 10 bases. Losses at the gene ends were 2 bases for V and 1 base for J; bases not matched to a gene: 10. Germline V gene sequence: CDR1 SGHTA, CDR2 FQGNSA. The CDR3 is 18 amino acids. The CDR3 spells CASSLSSSLAGVQETQYF. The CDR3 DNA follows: TGTGCCAGCAGCTTAAGTTCTAGTCTAGCGGGAGTCCAAGAGACCCAGTACTTC.

CDR3 sequence reads: CASSQAGRGSTDTQYF. The CDR3, as DNA: TGCGCCAGCAGCCAAGCTGGGCGGGGGAGCACAGATACGCAGTATTTT. The chain is built from TRBV4-1 and TRBJ2-3; 7 bases map to TRBD2. This CDR3 comprises 16 residues. V lost 1 base, J lost 0 bases, and 4 bases stayed unmatched. The V gene's germline CDR1 is MGHRA and CDR2 YSYEKL.

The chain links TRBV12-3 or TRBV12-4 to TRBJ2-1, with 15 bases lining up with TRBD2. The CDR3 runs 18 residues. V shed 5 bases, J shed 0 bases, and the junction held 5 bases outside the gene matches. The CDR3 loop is CASSGLAGGGSSYNEQFF. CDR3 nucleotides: TGTGCCAGCAGTGGACTAGCGGGAGGGGGAAGCTCCTACAATGAGCAGTTCTTC.

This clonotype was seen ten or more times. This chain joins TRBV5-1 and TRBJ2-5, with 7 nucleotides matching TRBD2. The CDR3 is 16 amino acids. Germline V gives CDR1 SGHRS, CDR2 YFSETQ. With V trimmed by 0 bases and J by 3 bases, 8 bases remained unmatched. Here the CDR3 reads CASSLERGDGEETQYF. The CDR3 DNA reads TGCGCCAGCAGCTTGGAACGGGGGGACGGCGAAGAGACCCAGTACTTC.

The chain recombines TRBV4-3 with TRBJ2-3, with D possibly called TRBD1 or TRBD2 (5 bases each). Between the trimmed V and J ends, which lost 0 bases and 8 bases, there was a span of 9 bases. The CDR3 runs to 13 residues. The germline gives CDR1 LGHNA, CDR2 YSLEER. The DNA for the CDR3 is TGCGCCAGCAGCCAAGAAGCTGGGGGTACGCAGTATTTT. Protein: CASSQEAGGTQYF.

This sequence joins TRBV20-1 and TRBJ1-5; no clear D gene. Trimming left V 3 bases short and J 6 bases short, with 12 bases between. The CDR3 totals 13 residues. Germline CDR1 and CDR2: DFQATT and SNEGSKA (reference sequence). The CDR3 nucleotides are TGCAGTGCTAGGAGAGGATCCAGTCAGCCCCAGCATTTT. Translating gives CSARRGSSQPQHF.

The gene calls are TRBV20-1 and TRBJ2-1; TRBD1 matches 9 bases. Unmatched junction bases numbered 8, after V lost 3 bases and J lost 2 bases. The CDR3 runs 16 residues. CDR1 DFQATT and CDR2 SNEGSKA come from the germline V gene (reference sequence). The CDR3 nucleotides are TGCAGTGCTAGTCCACAGGGGGCTATTACCTACAATGAGCAGTTCTTC. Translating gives CSASPQGAITYNEQFF.

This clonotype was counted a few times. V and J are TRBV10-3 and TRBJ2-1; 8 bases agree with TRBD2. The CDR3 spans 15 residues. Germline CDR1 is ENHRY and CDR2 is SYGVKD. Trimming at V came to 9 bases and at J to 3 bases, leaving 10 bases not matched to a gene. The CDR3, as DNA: TGTGCCATTAATCCAGCGGGAGACCTCTACAATGAGCAGTTCTTC. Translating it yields CAINPAGDLYNEQFF.

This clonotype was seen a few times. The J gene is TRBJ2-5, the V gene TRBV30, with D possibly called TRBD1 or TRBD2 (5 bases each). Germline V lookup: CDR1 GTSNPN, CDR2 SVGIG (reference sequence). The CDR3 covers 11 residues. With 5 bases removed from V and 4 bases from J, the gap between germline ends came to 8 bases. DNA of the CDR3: TGTGCCTGGGACAGCGGAGAGACCCAGTACTTC. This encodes CAWDSGETQYF.

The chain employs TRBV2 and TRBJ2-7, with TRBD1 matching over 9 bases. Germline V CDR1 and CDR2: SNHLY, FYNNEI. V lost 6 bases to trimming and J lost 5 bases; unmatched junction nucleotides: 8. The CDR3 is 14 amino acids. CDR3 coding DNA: TGTGCCAGCAGCCTAGACAGGGGGGGGGACGAGCAGTACTTC. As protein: CASSLDRGGDEQYF.

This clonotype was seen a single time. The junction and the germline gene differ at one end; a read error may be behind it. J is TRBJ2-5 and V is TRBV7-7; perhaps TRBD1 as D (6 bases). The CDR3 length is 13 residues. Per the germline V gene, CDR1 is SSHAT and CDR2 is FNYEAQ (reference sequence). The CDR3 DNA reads TGTGCTAGCAGCGACCAGGGGCGGAAGACCCAGTACTTC. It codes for CASSDQGRKTQYF.

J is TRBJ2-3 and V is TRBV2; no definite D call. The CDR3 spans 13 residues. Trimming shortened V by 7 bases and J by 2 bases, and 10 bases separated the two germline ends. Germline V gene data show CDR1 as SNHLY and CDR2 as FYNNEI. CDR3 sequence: CASTTDHTDTQYF. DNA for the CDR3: TGTGCCAGCACCACGGACCACACAGATACGCAGTATTTT.

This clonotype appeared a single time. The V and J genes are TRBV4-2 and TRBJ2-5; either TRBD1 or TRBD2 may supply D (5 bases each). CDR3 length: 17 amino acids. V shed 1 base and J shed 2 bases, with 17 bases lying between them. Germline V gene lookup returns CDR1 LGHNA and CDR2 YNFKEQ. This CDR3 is CASSQVRFGTGQETQYF. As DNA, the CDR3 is TGTGCCAGCAGCCAAGTACGTTTCGGGACGGGACAAGAGACCCAGTACTTC.

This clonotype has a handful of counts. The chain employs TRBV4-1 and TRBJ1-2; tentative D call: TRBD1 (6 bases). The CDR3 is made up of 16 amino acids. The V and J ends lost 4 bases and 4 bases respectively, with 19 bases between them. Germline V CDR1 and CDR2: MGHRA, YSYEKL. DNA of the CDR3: TGCGCCAGCAGCCTCCGGGGGGCCCTGAGGGGCTATGGCTACACCTTC. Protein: CASSLRGALRGYGYTF.

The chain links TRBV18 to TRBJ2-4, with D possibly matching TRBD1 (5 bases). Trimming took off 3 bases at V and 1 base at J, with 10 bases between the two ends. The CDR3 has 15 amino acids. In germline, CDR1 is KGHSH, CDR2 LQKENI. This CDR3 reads CASSPSKGAKNIQYF. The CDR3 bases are TGTGCCAGCTCACCCAGCAAGGGGGCCAAAAACATTCAGTACTTC.

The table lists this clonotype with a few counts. Written as DNA, the CDR3 is TGTGCCAGCAGTTTAGGGGTAGCGCAGTATTTT. This sequence encodes CASSLGVAQYF. V is TRBV28 and J is TRBJ2-3; D is unresolved. The CDR3 is made up of 11 amino acids. The V gene's germline CDR1 is MDHEN and CDR2 SYDVKM. V lost 2 bases, J lost 10 bases, and 7 bases lay in between.